These T cell receptor beta chains were read from a single sample in a study of blood T cell repertoires in COVID-19. TCRdb's table, derived via immunoSEQ multiplex PCR, lists solely in-frame clones and lacks some. The sample shows 45,000 to 50,000 clones, 77% of them seen only once. The sequencing input was peripheral blood. The receptors stem from a human donor with active or convalescent COVID-19. The donor label of this sample is uncertain. Each CDR3 is given with its conserved first and last residue. D genes are given only for firm matches. Rows give clone size only sometimes, using once, few, many, or a class for an expanded clone.

CDR3aa: CASSSGLQETQYF
CDR3nt: TGTGCCAGCTCATCCGGACTTCAAGAGACCCAGTACTTC
d_gene: NA
j_gene: TRBJ2-5
abundance: NA
v_gene: TRBV18

CDR3aa: CASSEQGSTEAFF
CDR3nt: TGTGCCAGCAGTGAGCAGGGGAGCACTGAAGCTTTCTTT
d_gene: NA
j_gene: TRBJ1-1
abundance: NA
v_gene: TRBV6-4

CDR3aa: CASSFYRRPSYEQYF
CDR3nt: TGTGCCAGCAGTTTTTATAGGAGGCCCTCCTACGAGCAGTACTTC
d_gene: NA
j_gene: TRBJ2-7
abundance: NA
v_gene: TRBV28

CDR3aa: CASSLTVRTGGTYNSPLHF
CDR3nt: TGTGCCAGCAGTTTAACAGTTCGGACAGGGGGCACCTATAATTCACCCCTCCACTTT
d_gene: TRBD1
j_gene: TRBJ1-6
abundance: NA
v_gene: TRBV27

CDR3aa: CASSPQGGTGELFF
CDR3nt: TGTGCCAGCAGCCCTCAAGGGGGCACCGGGGAGCTGTTTTTT
d_gene: NA
j_gene: TRBJ2-2
abundance: NA
v_gene: TRBV7-2

CDR3aa: CASSLEERSNQPQHF
CDR3nt: TGTGCCAGCAGCTTAGAGGAGCGGAGCAATCAGCCCCAGCATTTT
d_gene: NA
j_gene: TRBJ1-5
abundance: once
v_gene: TRBV7-8

CDR3aa: CASSPVGGGEKLFF
CDR3nt: TGTGCCAGCAGCCCCGTTGGGGGAGGGGAAAAACTGTTTTTT
d_gene: NA
j_gene: TRBJ1-4
abundance: NA
v_gene: TRBV6-5

CDR3aa: CASSSSSYNSPLHF
CDR3nt: TGTGCCAGCAGTTCCAGCTCCTATAATTCACCCCTCCACTTT
d_gene: NA
j_gene: TRBJ1-6
abundance: NA
v_gene: TRBV27

CDR3aa: CASSANRGDEQFF
CDR3nt: TGTGCCAGTAGTGCAAACAGGGGCGATGAGCAGTTCTTC
d_gene: TRBD1
j_gene: TRBJ2-1
abundance: NA
v_gene: TRBV19

CDR3aa: CASRGMGLEGEQYF
CDR3nt: TGTGCCAGTAGGGGAATGGGACTAGAAGGCGAGCAGTACTTC
d_gene: TRBD2
j_gene: TRBJ2-7
abundance: NA
v_gene: TRBV19